This note documents a single T cell receptor beta chain sequence. This entry comes from a study of blood T cell repertoires in COVID-19. Here immunoSEQ multiplex PCR was the method, and the copy in TCRdb shows in-frame clones only, minus some. The sample records about 250,000 clones, 80% to 90% being singletons. Per the germline V gene, CDR1 is SGHVS and CDR2 is FNYEAQ. J lost 0 bases, V lost 5 bases, and 4 bases had no gene match. CDR3 length: 16 amino acids. Sequenced material: peripheral blood. This clonotype was sampled from a man aged 80 or over with acute or convalescent COVID-19. J is TRBJ2-1 and V is TRBV7-6, with TRBD2 identical over 10 bases. CDR3 bases: TGTGCCAGCAGCCCCGTAGCGGGGGGCTCCTACAATGAGCAGTTCTTC. It specifies CASSPVAGGSYNEQFF.